The clone carrying this T cell receptor beta chain was recorded once. Its antigen is unidentified. Repertoires were generated with immunoSEQ multiplex PCR, while TCRdb's copy carries only in-frame clones and drops some. Of some 90,000 clones listed, 90% to 95% are singletons. This specimen comes from a study of OX40 agonist ivuxolimab in advanced cancers. At the level of the study: Patients' therapy was ivuxolimab, an antibody that acts as an agonist of OX40 (CD134). The study's findings and limits: In general, CD8+ T cells held more expanded clones than CD4+ did, on average.

The length of the CDR3 is 13 residues. V was shortened by 3 bases and J by 7 bases, with 10 bases between the two germline ends. Germline-derived CDR1 and CDR2 are MDHEN and SYDVKM. The sample was CD4+ or CD8+ T cells sorted from blood, taken in a trial of the OX40 agonist ivuxolimab. The clonotype comes from an adult with an advanced solid tumor such as melanoma, head and neck, liver or kidney cancer. This chain links TRBV28 with TRBJ2-1; D is ambiguous. The CDR3 here is CASSFPQINEQFF. Here the CDR3 DNA reads TGTGCCAGCAGTTTTCCCCAGATAAATGAGCAGTTCTTC.